What follows are 25 T cell receptor beta chains derived from one specimen sequenced in a study of cytomegalovirus exposure and HLA in healthy donors (dated 2017 in TCRdb). To prepare the library, the immunoSEQ multiplex PCR assay was applied. For the multiplex PCR, a mixture combining 60 forward primers for TCR Vbeta segments and 13 reverse primers for TCR Jbeta segments was used. Not all clones reach the TCRdb copy of this immuneACCESS table, which keeps in-frame sequences only. Checked studies attribute under half of the gap to unresolved V genes and leave the rest unexplained. A total of approximately 160,000 clones appear in this sample, approximately 73% of them only once. In total, the top ten clones hold approximately 1.5% of the sample. The sample taken for sequencing was PBMCs. Source of these receptors: a middle-aged man in good health and CMV-seronegative.

The chain combines TRBV29-1 with TRBJ1-2, with TRBD1 identical over 12 bases. The CDR3 runs to 16 residues. V lost 1 base, J lost 8 bases, and 11 bases stayed unmatched. Germline values: CDR1 SQVTM, CDR2 ANQGSEA. The CDR3 region is CSVEGLRGQGANGYTF. The DNA for the CDR3 is TGCAGCGTTGAAGGTCTACGGGGACAGGGGGCGAACGGCTACACCTTC.

The chain recombines TRBV4-3 with TRBJ2-5, with D possibly matching TRBD1 (6 bases). V was shortened by 0 bases and J by 5 bases, with 16 bases between the two germline ends. CDR1 is LGHNA and CDR2 is YSLEER in the germline V gene. The CDR3 has 16 amino acids. The CDR3, as DNA: TGCGCCAGCAGCCAAGATGCGGCAGGGGAAGGCGAGACCCAGTACTTC. It codes for CASSQDAAGEGETQYF.

The chain uses TRBV4-2 and TRBJ2-3; TRBD2 agrees at 10 bases. The CDR3 extends over 17 amino acids. The germline gives CDR1 LGHNA, CDR2 YNFKEQ. V shed 4 bases and J 0 bases; nucleotides not matched to a gene: 7. CDR3 residues: CASSLRTSGTSTDTQYF. CDR3 coding DNA: TGTGCCAGCAGCCTCAGGACTAGCGGAACTAGCACAGATACGCAGTATTTT.

The V and J genes are TRBV5-4 and TRBJ2-7; 7 positions match TRBD2. CDR3 length: 13 residues. V was clipped by 5 bases and J by 4 bases; unmatched bases: 6. Germline V lookup: CDR1 SGHNT, CDR2 YYREEE (reference sequence). DNA for the CDR3: TGTGCCAGCAGGTCGGCCGGGGGGTACGAGCAGTACTTC. This sequence encodes CASRSAGGYEQYF.

The chain carries TRBV6-5 and TRBJ2-2, with TRBD1 matching 8 bases. The V and J ends lost 6 bases and 2 bases, in that order; junction bases with no gene match: 5. Germline loops: CDR1 MNHEY, CDR2 SVGAGI. The CDR3 length is 15 residues. The chain's CDR3 is CASSRQGRNTGELFF. Here the CDR3 DNA reads TGTGCCAGCAGCAGACAGGGGAGAAACACCGGGGAGCTGTTTTTT.

This clone was picked up a small number of times. The rearrangement uses TRBV4-1 and TRBJ2-2; D is perhaps TRBD1 (5 bases). The V gene lost 0 bases and the J gene lost 4 bases, with 15 bases spanning the gap. This CDR3 is built from 17 residues. In germline, CDR1 is MGHRA, CDR2 YSYEKL. The CDR3 here is CASSQDTRVIITGELFF. The CDR3 region has the DNA TGCGCCAGCAGCCAAGATACCAGGGTAATCATCACCGGGGAGCTGTTTTTT.

This clone has only one observation. The V and J genes are TRBV6-1 and TRBJ2-1; tentative D call: TRBD2 (5 bases). The CDR3 has 15 amino acids. CDR1 is MNHNS, CDR2 SASEGT, per germline. V was clipped by 3 bases and J by 10 bases, with 19 bases between them. As DNA, the CDR3 is TGTGCCAGCAGTGACCTCGGAGGCTTCATTGGCGAGCAGTTCTTC. Translated, it gives CASSDLGGFIGEQFF.

This sequence joins TRBV5-8 and TRBJ2-3; 8 nucleotides match TRBD2. The CDR3 has 13 amino acids. The J segment lost 9 bases and the V segment lost 2 bases, leaving 5 bases of the junction unmatched. The germline CDR1 and CDR2 sequences are SGHTS and YDEGEE. The DNA of the CDR3 is TGTGCCAGCAGCTTTTCGGGGGGGCTCACGCAGTATTTT. Its translation is CASSFSGGLTQYF.

The chain employs TRBV6-5 and TRBJ1-5; 7 bases map to TRBD1. CDR3 length: 15 residues. CDR1 is MNHEY, CDR2 SVGAGI, per germline. The J segment lost 2 bases and the V segment lost 6 bases, leaving 7 bases of the junction unmatched. The CDR3 reads CASSRGQWGNQPQHF. The DNA for the CDR3 is TGTGCCAGCAGCCGGGGACAGTGGGGCAATCAGCCCCAGCATTTT.

This chain links TRBV2 with TRBJ1-1, with 7 positions matching TRBD1. In germline, CDR1 is SNHLY, CDR2 FYNNEI. V dropped 5 bases and J dropped 3; count of bases not matched to a gene: 9. The CDR3 consists of 15 residues. In nucleotides, the CDR3 is TGTGCCAGCAGTTCGGTAGGGGGCCGGGACACTGAAGCTTTCTTT. Its translation: CASSSVGGRDTEAFF.

J is TRBJ2-1 and V is TRBV15, with D possibly TRBD2 on 5 matching bases. The ends were cut back, 4 bases at V and 4 bases at J, with 11 bases in the middle. Germline V gene lookup returns CDR1 LNHNV and CDR2 YYDKDF (reference sequence). CDR3 size: 14 residues. CDR3 region: CATSTPGMYNEQFF. The CDR3 coding sequence is TGTGCCACCAGCACCCCCGGGATGTACAATGAGCAGTTCTTC.

The V and J genes are TRBV29-1 and TRBJ2-7; D not resolved. The V end was cut by 6 bases, the J end by 0 bases, with 9 bases between. Germline lookup yields CDR1 SQVTM and CDR2 ANQGSEA. The CDR3 runs 12 residues. The CDR3 here is CSVETSSYEQYF. The DNA for the CDR3 is TGCAGCGTAGAAACCAGCTCCTACGAGCAGTACTTC.

The CDR3: CASSQVSSRGPDTQYF. The CDR3 DNA reads TGCGCCAGCAGCCAAGTCTCAAGCAGGGGGCCAGATACGCAGTATTTT. The chain uses TRBV4-3 and TRBJ2-3; TRBD1 aligns across 8 bases. CDR1 and CDR2 from the germline V gene are LGHNA and YSLEER. There are 16 residues in the CDR3. V lost 1 base and J lost 4; bases outside the gene matches: 7.

The genes are TRBV18 and TRBJ1-2, with 9 bases that match TRBD1. The CDR3 is 15 residues long. The germline CDR1 and CDR2 sequences are KGHSH and LQKENI. Trimming removed 3 bases from V and 4 bases from J; junction bases left unmatched: 6. CDR3 nucleotide sequence: TGTGCCAGCTCACCGGGACAGGGACGAACCTATGGCTACACCTTC. Its protein is CASSPGQGRTYGYTF.

The gene calls are TRBV19 and TRBJ2-7, with 8 bases aligning to TRBD1. From germline, CDR1 is LNHDA and CDR2 SQIVND (reference sequence). The junction had 7 bases not matched to a gene; V was cut back by 4 bases and J by 2 bases. The CDR3 sequence is 15 residues long. CDR3 region: CASSRSAGGAYEQYF. The DNA for the CDR3 is TGTGCCAGTAGTAGATCGGCAGGGGGCGCCTACGAGCAGTACTTC.

The chain employs TRBV5-1 and TRBJ2-1; 8 nucleotides align to TRBD1. V lost 3 bases, J lost 4 bases, and 9 bases stayed unmatched. Germline V gene data show CDR1 as SGHRS and CDR2 as YFSETQ. This CDR3 comprises 16 residues. The CDR3 is CASSSEQGVEYNEQFF. DNA for the CDR3: TGCGCCAGCAGCTCGGAACAGGGGGTAGAATACAATGAGCAGTTCTTC.

This clone was recorded only once. The V and J genes are TRBV6-1 and TRBJ1-2; the D gene is possibly TRBD1 (6 bases). CDR3 size: 14 residues. The V end lost 0 bases, the J end lost 8 bases, and 13 bases lay between the germline ends. Germline lookup yields CDR1 MNHNS and CDR2 SASEGT. The CDR3 bases are TGTGCCAGCAGTGAAGCGCGGGGGCTGAGGGGCTACACCTTC. Encoded protein: CASSEARGLRGYTF.

CDR3 amino acids: CASSQGTTSGGDNEQFF. CDR3 DNA sequence: TGTGCCAGCAGCCAAGGGACGACTAGCGGGGGGGACAATGAGCAGTTCTTC. The chain is built from TRBV4-2 and TRBJ2-1, with TRBD2 matching 14 bases. Looked up from germline, CDR1 is LGHNA and CDR2 is YNFKEQ. V dropped 1 base and J dropped 5; count of bases not matched to a gene: 4. The CDR3 sequence is 17 residues long.

In DNA, the CDR3 is TGTGCCAGCAGTTTAGACAGGGGGAACTACGAGCAGTACTTC. It yields the protein CASSLDRGNYEQYF. The chain uses TRBV28 and TRBJ2-7; TRBD1 matches at 9 bases. The CDR3 is made up of 14 amino acids. The germline V gene encodes CDR1 MDHEN and CDR2 SYDVKM. Trimming took 2 bases from V and 3 from J; bases not matched to a gene: 2. Supplemented by reference TRBV28 and TRBJ2-7, the full variable domain reads DVKVTQSSRYLVKRTGEKVFLECVQDMDHENMFWYRQDPGLGLRLIYFSYDVKMKEKGDIPEGYSVSREKKERFSLILESASTNQTSMYLCASSLDRGNYEQYFGPGTRLTVT.

This rearrangement joins TRBV4-1 to TRBJ1-2, with TRBD1 matching 8 bases. Trimming at V came to 4 bases and at J to 8 bases, leaving 9 bases not matched to a gene. Germline values: CDR1 MGHRA, CDR2 YSYEKL. The length of the CDR3 is 14 residues. CDR3 amino acids: CASSPSPDRAGYTF. CDR3 coding DNA: TGCGCCAGCAGCCCCTCTCCGGACAGGGCCGGCTACACCTTC.

This clone was detected once. The V and J genes are TRBV7-2 and TRBJ2-3; 9 bases agree with TRBD2. The germline gives CDR1 SGHTA, CDR2 FQGNSA. The ends lost 8 bases at V and 2 bases at J; junction bases unmatched: 11. This CDR3 spans 16 amino acids. CDR3 amino acids: CASSPLAGGVTDTQYF. CDR3 DNA sequence: TGTGCCAGCTCCCCTTTGGCGGGGGGGGTCACAGATACGCAGTATTTT.

This chain links TRBV7-6 with TRBJ2-3; D is ambiguous. Trimming shortened V by 8 bases and J by 6 bases, and 9 bases separated the two germline ends. Germline CDR1 reads SGHVS; CDR2 reads FNYEAQ. This CDR3 comprises 11 residues. In DNA, the CDR3 is TGTGCCAGCGGCCCTTTGGATACGCAGTATTTT. Translating gives CASGPLDTQYF.

This chain uses TRBV19 with TRBJ1-4; 9 bases match TRBD1. From germline, CDR1 is LNHDA and CDR2 SQIVND (reference sequence). The CDR3 sequence is 16 residues long. V shed 5 bases and J 5 bases; nucleotides not matched to a gene: 9. The CDR3 DNA reads TGTGCCAGTAGTTCCCTTACCGGGACAGGGAATGAAAAACTGTTTTTT. Encoded protein: CASSSLTGTGNEKLFF.

The V and J genes are TRBV6-5 and TRBJ2-7; 14 bases agree with TRBD2. Germline CDR1 MNHEY, CDR2 SVGAGI. With 5 bases clipped from V and 4 bases from J, the junction kept 1 base outside the gene matches. The CDR3 contains 14 residues. CDR3 sequence reads: CASSRTSGRYEQYF. Written as DNA, the CDR3 is TGTGCCAGCAGTCGGACTAGCGGGAGGTACGAGCAGTACTTC.

The rearrangement links TRBV7-2 to TRBJ2-1; 9 bases align to TRBD1. Trimming cost V 5 bases and J 1 base; bases outside gene matches: 6. The CDR3 is made up of 16 amino acids. The germline gives CDR1 SGHTA, CDR2 FQGNSA. CDR3 sequence: CASSTGQGPSYNEQFF. As DNA, the CDR3 is TGTGCCAGCAGCACCGGACAGGGGCCTTCCTACAATGAGCAGTTCTTC.